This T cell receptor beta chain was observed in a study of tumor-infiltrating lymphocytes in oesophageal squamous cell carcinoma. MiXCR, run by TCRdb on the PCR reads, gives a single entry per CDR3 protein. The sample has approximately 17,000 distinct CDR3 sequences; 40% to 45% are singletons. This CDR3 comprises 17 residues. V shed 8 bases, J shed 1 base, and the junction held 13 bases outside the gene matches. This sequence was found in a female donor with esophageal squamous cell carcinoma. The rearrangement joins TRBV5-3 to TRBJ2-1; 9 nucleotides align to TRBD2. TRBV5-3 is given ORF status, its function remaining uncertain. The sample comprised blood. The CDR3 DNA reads TGTGCCAGCAGCGTTCCGACTAGCGGTTTTTCCTACAATGAGCAGTTCTTC. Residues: CASSVPTSGFSYNEQFF.